One TCR beta chain is described in this entry. The CDR3 extends over 15 amino acids. Assay used: immunoSEQ multiplex PCR; TCRdb lists only in-frame clones, some missing. The data contain about 420,000 clones, about 90% of them singletons. This sample is drawn from a study of blood T cell repertoires in COVID-19. About the research overall: The cDNA or gDNA used as material had been derived from T cells, B-cell-depleted T cells, or PBMCs.

The Seattle patients, enrolled during active infection, were followed longitudinally. This sequence joins TRBV21-1 and TRBJ1-4. TRBV21-1 is annotated as a pseudogene. Input material: peripheral blood. The clonotype was recovered from a man aged 18-30 years with COVID-19, enrolled during active disease. The CDR3 here is CASSKVAELNEKLFF. The CDR3 bases are TGTGCCAGCAGCAAAGTTGCCGAACTCAATGAAAAACTGTTTTTT.